This T cell receptor (beta chain) is drawn from a study of blood T cell repertoires in COVID-19. As processed by the authors: The authors estimated nucleated cell counts from reference gene primer amplification. Profiling relied on immunoSEQ multiplex PCR, and the TCRdb table lists in-frame clones only, not all of them. That table is the source of V, J and clone size, and D and trimming were worked out from the DNA. The sample comprises just under 350,000 clones, more than 75% of which are singletons, and roughly 3% rests with the top ten. The CDR3 covers 18 residues. Trimming removed 4 bases at V and 5 bases at J, with 24 bases between. Germline-derived CDR1 and CDR2 are SGHTA and FQGNSA. In its sample, this clone was seen once.

The chain has TRBV7-2 and TRBJ2-1, with D possibly TRBD1 on 6 matching bases. The sample consisted of peripheral blood. The TCR comes from a woman aged 18-29 years who had recovered from COVID-19. The DNA of the CDR3 is TGTGCCAGCAGCTCCCCCCATCCGTCGGGACAACTAAACAATGAGCAGTTCTTC. Translated: CASSSPHPSGQLNNEQFF.